A selection of T cell receptor beta chains follows, all from one sample in a study of T cell changes during pregnancy in multiple sclerosis. Only in-frame clones appear in the TCRdb table, and some are missing; sequencing was by immunoSEQ multiplex PCR. The repertoire has 30,000 to 40,000 clones, roughly nine tenths of them found once; the top ten carry 0.45% to 0.55%. This material consisted of CD4+ T cells from peripheral blood mononuclear cells, taken in the third trimester of pregnancy. The receptors stem from a female donor in good health, enrolled as a control in a pregnancy study. Each CDR3 is given with its conserved first and last residue. Each record gives: V gene, D gene, J gene, clone size, CDR3 length, CDR3 DNA, CDR3 protein. D genes are given only for firm matches. Size is omitted from some rows. Given values are once, few, many or a class for expanded clones.

V: TRBV9
D: -
J: TRBJ2-1
size: -
length: 15
DNA: TGTGCCAGCAGCGTAGGAGGGCAGGGGAGATCTGAGCAGTTCTTC
CDR3: CASSVGGQGRSEQFF

V: TRBV28
D: TRBD2
J: TRBJ2-3
size: -
length: 17
DNA: TGTGCCAGCAGTTCCGCGGCAGCGGGAGGGGACACAGATACGCAGTATTTT
CDR3: CASSSAAAGGDTDTQYF

V: TRBV7-2
D: -
J: TRBJ1-5
size: -
length: 13
DNA: TGTGCCAGCAGCTTACAGGGCAATCAGCCCCAGCATTTT
CDR3: CASSLQGNQPQHF

V: TRBV19
D: -
J: TRBJ1-1
size: few
length: 13
DNA: TGTGCCAGTACCACCCCCGGGAACACTGAAGCTTTCTTT
CDR3: CASTTPGNTEAFF

V: TRBV7-2
D: -
J: TRBJ1-2
size: few
length: 14
DNA: TGTGCCAGCAGCTTAGGAGGGGGGCGGGAGAGCTACACCTTC
CDR3: CASSLGGGRESYTF

V: TRBV7-9
D: TRBD1
J: TRBJ1-1
size: -
length: 14
DNA: TGTGCCAGCAGCTCCTGGACAGGGGACACTGAAGCTTTCTTT
CDR3: CASSSWTGDTEAFF

V: TRBV30
D: -
J: TRBJ2-1
size: -
length: 15
DNA: TGTGCCTGGAGCGGAGGGGGACAGACCTACAATGAGCAGTTCTTC
CDR3: CAWSGGGQTYNEQFF

V: TRBV29-1
D: -
J: TRBJ2-3
size: -
length: 15
DNA: TGCAGCGTTGAACGGTGGGGGCAAAGCACAGATACGCAGTATTTT
CDR3: CSVERWGQSTDTQYF

V: TRBV27
D: -
J: TRBJ1-6
size: -
length: 16
DNA: TGTGCCAGCAGTTTATCCCGCGGGACGATTAATTCACCCCTCCACTTT
CDR3: CASSLSRGTINSPLHF

V: TRBV6-5
D: TRBD1
J: TRBJ1-5
size: -
length: 15
DNA: TGTGCCAGCAGTTACCGACAGGGAGGCAATCAGCCCCAGCATTTT
CDR3: CASSYRQGGNQPQHF

V: TRBV28
D: -
J: TRBJ1-1
size: -
length: 15
DNA: TGTGCCAGCAGTCCAGGCCACGGCGGGGGTGGTGAAGCTTTCTTT
CDR3: CASSPGHGGGGEAFF

V: TRBV28
D: -
J: TRBJ2-2
size: -
length: 14
DNA: TGTGCCAGCAGTTCCCCAGGGCTCACCGGGGAGCTGTTTTTT
CDR3: CASSSPGLTGELFF

V: TRBV27
D: -
J: TRBJ2-5
size: -
length: 14
DNA: TGTGCCAGCAGTTACAGGGTCTACGGGGAGACCCAGTACTTC
CDR3: CASSYRVYGETQYF

V: TRBV19
D: -
J: TRBJ2-7
size: -
length: 15
DNA: TGTGCCAGTAGTGAGAATACTCCGAGCTCCTACGAGCAGTACTTC
CDR3: CASSENTPSSYEQYF

V: TRBV6-1
D: TRBD1
J: TRBJ2-7
size: -
length: 14
DNA: TGTGCCAGCAGTCGAGCACAGGGGGCCTACGAGCAGTACTTC
CDR3: CASSRAQGAYEQYF

V: TRBV7-9
D: -
J: TRBJ1-1
size: -
length: 13
DNA: TGTGCCAGCAGCTTGGACAGCTCCACTGAAGCTTTCTTT
CDR3: CASSLDSSTEAFF